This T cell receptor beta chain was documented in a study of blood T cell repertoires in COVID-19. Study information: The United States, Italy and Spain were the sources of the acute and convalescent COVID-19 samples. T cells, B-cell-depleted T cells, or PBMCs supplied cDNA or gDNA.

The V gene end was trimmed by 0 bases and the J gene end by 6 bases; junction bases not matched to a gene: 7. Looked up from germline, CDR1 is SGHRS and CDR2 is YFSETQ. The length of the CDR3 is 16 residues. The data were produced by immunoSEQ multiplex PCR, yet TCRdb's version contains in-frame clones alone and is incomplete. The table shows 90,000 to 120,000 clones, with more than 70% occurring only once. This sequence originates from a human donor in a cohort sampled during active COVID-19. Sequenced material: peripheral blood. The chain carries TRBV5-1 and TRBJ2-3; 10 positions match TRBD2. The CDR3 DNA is TGCGCCAGCAGCTTGGCCGCTAGCGGGAGTCAGGATACGCAGTATTTT. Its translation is CASSLAASGSQDTQYF. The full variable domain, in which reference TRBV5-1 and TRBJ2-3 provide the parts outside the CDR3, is KAGVTQTPRYLIKTRGQQVTLSCSPISGHRSVSWYQQTPGQGLQFLFEYFSETQRNKGNFPGRFSGRQFSNSRSEMNVSTLELGDSALYLCASSLAASGSQDTQYFGPGTRLTVL.